Below are 21 T cell receptor beta chains sequenced from a single sample in a study of shared clonotypes between healthy human individuals. TCRdb keeps only in-frame clones here, not all; method: immunoSEQ multiplex PCR. The table shows about 800,000 clones, with approximately 96% occurring only once. Naive CD8 cells, CD45RO-negative and positively selected for CCR7, excluded terminally differentiated effector memory CD45RA+ cells. The source material was naive CD8+ T cells sorted from blood. These receptors came from a man aged 25 to 40 in good health.

The chain recombines TRBV28 with TRBJ2-3, with 14 bases fitting TRBD2. The CDR3 loop spans 16 amino acids. Germline-derived CDR1 and CDR2 are MDHEN and SYDVKM. J was trimmed by 2 bases and V by 6 bases; bases with no gene match: 4. The CDR3 sequence: CASRGLAGVPTDTQYF. In DNA, the CDR3 is TGTGCCAGCAGGGGACTAGCGGGAGTCCCCACAGATACGCAGTATTTT.

The chain has TRBV9 and TRBJ2-7; D gene unclear. The germline V gene encodes CDR1 SGDLS and CDR2 YYNGEE. Trimming shortened V by 1 base and J by 3 bases, and 17 bases separated the two germline ends. The CDR3 runs to 16 residues. In DNA, the CDR3 is TGTGCCAGCAGCGTAACATCCTCACCTAAATACTACGAGCAGTACTTC. Translation gives CASSVTSSPKYYEQYF.

A few counts support this clone. The chain uses TRBV5-1 and TRBJ1-1; tentative D call: TRBD1 (6 bases). The germline V and J ends were trimmed by 3 bases and 0 bases, with 15 bases remaining between them. CDR3 length equals 16 residues. CDR1 is SGHRS, CDR2 YFSETQ, per germline. CDR3 in DNA: TGCGCCAGCAGCTGGAGGTTGGGGGCCATGAACACTGAAGCTTTCTTT. As protein: CASSWRLGAMNTEAFF.

CDR3 residues: CASSTFSGSSYEQYF. The CDR3 DNA reads TGTGCCAGTAGTACCTTTAGCGGGAGCTCTTACGAGCAGTACTTC. The genes are TRBV19 and TRBJ2-7; 9 bases agree with TRBD2. The germline gives CDR1 LNHDA, CDR2 SQIVND (reference sequence). Trimming cost V 4 bases and J 4 bases; bases outside gene matches: 8. The CDR3 sequence is 15 residues long.

This rearrangement joins TRBV14 to TRBJ1-2; D is unresolved. CDR1 and CDR2 from the germline V gene are SGHDN and FVKESK. V was pared by 4 bases and J by 2 bases, with 8 bases between. There are 13 residues in the CDR3. The CDR3 bases are TGTGCCAGCAGCCTGCCAGGAAACTATGGCTACACCTTC. Translated: CASSLPGNYGYTF.

Concerning this clone itself: Other DNA sequences in the same sample also yield this CDR3. The chain has TRBV5-1 and TRBJ2-7; perhaps D is TRBD1 or TRBD2 (5 bases each). The CDR3 is made up of 12 amino acids. Deletions cut 0 bases from V and 6 bases from J, with 7 bases between. CDR1 and CDR2 (germline): SGHRS, YFSETQ. The CDR3 reads CASSLGGGEQYF. The CDR3 nucleotides read TGCGCCAGCAGCTTGGGTGGGGGCGAGCAGTACTTC.

V usage is TRBV7-9 and J usage is TRBJ2-1, with D possibly being TRBD1 or TRBD2 (5 bases each). CDR3 size: 15 residues. Germline-derived CDR1 and CDR2 are SEHNR and FQNEAQ (reference sequence). V was clipped by 4 bases and J by 6 bases, with 16 bases between them. The CDR3 region is CASSYPRESANEQFF. In DNA form, the CDR3 reads TGTGCCAGCAGCTACCCCAGGGAGTCGGCCAATGAGCAGTTCTTC.

The rearrangement uses TRBV13 and TRBJ2-7; D call uncertain. CDR3 size: 13 residues. V lost 0 bases to trimming and J lost 5 bases, with 8 bases between them. Germline CDR1 and CDR2: PRHDT and FYEKMQ (reference sequence). CDR3 DNA sequence: TGTGCCAGCAGCTTAGGCGAGGCGAACGAGCAGTACTTC. It is translated as CASSLGEANEQYF. Variable domain in full (rest from reference TRBV13 and TRBJ2-7): AAGVIQSPRHLIKEKRETATLKCYPIPRHDTVYWYQQGPGQDPQFLISFYEKMQSDKGSIPDRFSAQQFSDYHSELNMSSLELGDSALYFCASSLGEANEQYFGPGTRLTVT.

The chain links TRBV11-2 to TRBJ1-1; D is possibly TRBD1 (6 bases). The V end lost 2 bases, the J end lost 10 bases, and 14 bases lay between the germline ends. Germline values: CDR1 SGHAT, CDR2 FQNNGV. The CDR3 consists of 13 residues. CDR3 nucleotides: TGTGCCAGCAGCTTAACAGGGACGGGAGGAGCTTTCTTT. This sequence encodes CASSLTGTGGAFF.

CDR3 region: CSVEGLAGTWDNNEQFF. DNA of the CDR3: TGCAGCGTTGAGGGGCTAGCGGGGACATGGGATAACAATGAGCAGTTCTTC. The chain has TRBV29-1 and TRBJ2-1, with TRBD2 identical over 9 bases. Per germline, CDR1 SQVTM and CDR2 ANQGSEA. The CDR3 sequence is 17 residues long. V dropped 3 bases and J dropped 5; count of bases not matched to a gene: 14.

The V gene is TRBV14, the J gene TRBJ2-1, with a weak D call TRBD2 (6 bases). Germline CDR1 SGHDN, CDR2 FVKESK. Trimming cost V 1 base and J 6 bases, with 13 bases left between them. The CDR3 length is 15 residues. The CDR3, as DNA: TGTGCCAGCAGCCAAGGCGGCGGGATTTTCAATGAGCAGTTCTTC. It translates to CASSQGGGIFNEQFF.

This clone was counted a single time. The rearrangement joins TRBV12-5 to TRBJ2-5; possible D gene TRBD2, 5 bases. The V end was cut by 1 base, the J end by 5 bases, with 14 bases between. There are 15 residues in the CDR3. Germline-derived CDR1 and CDR2 are LGHNT and FRNRAP. Written as DNA, the CDR3 is TGTGCTAGTGGTTTGGGCCTCACGGGGTCGGAGACCCAGTACTTC. Its protein product is CASGLGLTGSETQYF.

Comment on this clone: The sample contains more than one DNA sequence encoding this CDR3. The V gene is TRBV5-1, the J gene TRBJ2-1, with D hard to call. Trimming left V 0 bases short and J 5 bases short, with 6 bases between. CDR1 and CDR2 (germline): SGHRS, YFSETQ. The CDR3 is 13 residues long. In DNA, the CDR3 is TGCGCCAGCAGCTTGGGACTGAACAATGAGCAGTTCTTC. Its translation is CASSLGLNNEQFF.

As DNA, the CDR3 is TGTGCCAGCAGCTTGATGGACATTAACACTGAAGCTTTCTTT. Translation: CASSLMDINTEAFF. This sequence joins TRBV5-6 and TRBJ1-1, with a weak D call TRBD1 (5 bases). V dropped 1 base and J dropped 2 bases, with 9 bases sitting between them. Germline CDR1 SGHDT, CDR2 YYEEEE. CDR3 size: 14 residues.

The chain has TRBV27 and TRBJ2-3; a weak D match, TRBD2 (7 bases). Germline V lookup: CDR1 MNHEY, CDR2 SMNVEV (reference sequence). V lost 5 bases and J lost 1, with 13 bases in between. This CDR3 is built from 15 residues. CDR3 coding DNA: TGTGCCAGCAGTGGGGGGGGGCGGGGCACAGATACGCAGTATTTT. Protein product: CASSGGGRGTDTQYF.

V gene TRBV7-9 combines with J gene TRBJ2-7, with no clear D. V lost 1 base, J lost 3 bases, and 4 bases lay in between. Germline V gives CDR1 SEHNR, CDR2 FQNEAQ (reference sequence). CDR3 length equals 12 residues. CDR3 in DNA: TGTGCCAGCAGCTTAGTGATCTACGAGCAGTACTTC. Translated: CASSLVIYEQYF.

In the case of this clone: Other DNA sequences in the sample encode the same CDR3. V and J are TRBV7-9 and TRBJ2-7, with D uncertain. The germline V and J ends were trimmed by 2 bases and 3 bases, with 8 bases remaining between them. This CDR3 region has 13 residues. CDR1 is SEHNR, CDR2 FQNEAQ, per germline (reference sequence). The CDR3 sequence: CASSLKGSYEQYF. Written as DNA, the CDR3 is TGTGCCAGCAGCTTAAAGGGCAGCTACGAGCAGTACTTC.

The V call is TRBV9, the J call TRBJ1-2; D may be TRBD1 (6 bases). The V gene's germline CDR1 is SGDLS and CDR2 YYNGEE. Trimming stripped 3 bases from V and 5 bases from J, with 14 bases between. The CDR3 has 14 amino acids. CDR3 amino acids: CASSGHRVGYGYTF. Here the CDR3 DNA reads TGTGCCAGCAGCGGACACAGGGTCGGGTATGGCTACACCTTC.

The chain recombines TRBV7-2 with TRBJ2-1; no definite D call. This CDR3 comprises 16 residues. Trimming shortened V by 1 base and J by 6 bases, and 16 bases separated the two germline ends. CDR1 is SGHTA and CDR2 is FQGNSA in the germline V gene. CDR3: CASSLGPGLSLNEQFF. The CDR3 DNA follows: TGTGCCAGCAGCTTAGGCCCTGGTCTCTCCCTCAATGAGCAGTTCTTC.

With regard to this clone: The sample contains more than one DNA sequence encoding this CDR3. The chain joins TRBV7-9 to TRBJ2-1, with D unresolved. The CDR3 is 11 residues long. With 5 bases removed from V and 4 bases from J, the gap between germline ends came to 3 bases. Germline CDR1 reads SEHNR; CDR2 reads FQNEAQ (reference sequence). CDR3 nucleotides: TGTGCCAGCAGCGTTTACAATGAGCAGTTCTTC. It is translated as CASSVYNEQFF.

V gene TRBV10-3 combines with J gene TRBJ2-1, with 12 bases aligning to TRBD2. The V gene's germline CDR1 is ENHRY and CDR2 SYGVKD. Unmatched junction bases numbered 2, after V lost 6 bases and J lost 5 bases. The CDR3 runs 14 residues. The DNA of the CDR3 is TGTGCCATCAGCCTAGCGGGAGGGAACAATGAGCAGTTCTTC. This gives the protein CAISLAGGNNEQFF.